This T cell receptor beta chain was captured in a study of T cell repertoires in cytomegalovirus infection. Study background: CMV infection together with matching HLA type was indicated by public TCR beta signatures.

Study-wide findings and caveats: What dominated the ex vivo response were HLA-C-restricted CMV-specific TCR beta clonotypes. Totalled public TCR beta family frequency picked out people who carried CMV plus the relevant HLA.

Notes on this clonotype: Its antigen is still unknown.

TCRdb redid the calling of the reads with MiXCR, one entry per CDR3 protein. Of almost 550,000 distinct CDR3 sequences in the sample, about 17% were seen once. In germline, CDR1 is MNHEY, CDR2 SVGAGI. Trimming shortened V by 0 bases and J by 0 bases, and 9 bases separated the two germline ends. The CDR3 loop spans 16 amino acids. V is TRBV6-5 and J is TRBJ1-3, with no clear D. Sample: CD8+ T cells from PBMCs. The origin of this receptor is a human donor in good health (CMV status not recorded). Some clones in this sample may be carry-over from other donors' samples. CDR3 nucleotide sequence: TGTGCCAGCAGTTACTCGGAGCCTTACTCTGGAAACACCATATATTTT. Its translation: CASSYSEPYSGNTIYF.